This is a list of T cell receptor beta chains from one sample in a study of T cells in Graves' hyperthyroidism and ophthalmopathy. One entry per CDR3 protein results from TCRdb running MiXCR on the multiplex PCR reads. The top ten clones hold 2.5% to 4% of a sample with approximately 620,000 distinct CDR3 sequences, approximately 15% of them seen once. Sequenced material: blood. Receptor source: a woman in her thirties or forties with Graves' ophthalmopathy. CDR3s leave out the opening cysteine and the closing phenylalanine or tryptophan.

v_gene	len	j_gene	CDR3aa
TRBV11-2	12	TRBJ2-7	ASSLWTGGHEQY
TRBV2	17	TRBJ2-3	ASSEFTGTGRPSTDTQY
TRBV9	14	TRBJ2-1	ASSVGNVAGYNEQF
TRBV3-1	11	TRBJ1-1	ASSRHTGTEAF
TRBV7-3	11	TRBJ1-1	ASSPTPVAEAF
TRBV6-6	15	TRBJ1-2	ASSYLPADRPNYGYT
TRBV7-2	13	TRBJ2-1	ASSARTSGHNEQF
TRBV6-1	14	TRBJ2-2	ASAGGRLAGAGELF
TRBV18	12	TRBJ1-1	ASSPRSLDTEAF
TRBV30	14	TRBJ2-3	AWSLLGTGPADTQY